What follows are 23 T cell receptor beta chains derived from one specimen sequenced in a study of blood T cells in healthy people across ages. A second PCR of about 7 to 12 cycles used a sample-barcoded 5' primer and a J-beta primer mix. TCRdb ran MiXCR on the 5' RACE reads and lists one entry per CDR3 protein. This table has 1.5 million to 2 million distinct CDR3 sequences, over 25% appearing once. The sample was blood. All receptors come from a woman in her thirties in good health.

The V call is TRBV12-5, the J call TRBJ2-6; the D gene could be TRBD1 or TRBD2 (5 bases each). The V end was cut by 6 bases, the J end by 4 bases, with 16 bases between. The CDR3 is 16 amino acids. Germline V gene lookup returns CDR1 LGHNT and CDR2 FRNRAP. CDR3 sequence: CASGPLIGAGANVLTF. The CDR3 DNA reads as TGTGCTAGTGGCCCGCTGATCGGGGCCGGGGCCAACGTCCTGACTTTC.

The CDR3 DNA is TGTGCCAGCAGTGAGATACAGGGCGCTAGGGACATTCAGTACTTC. The encoded protein is CASSEIQGARDIQYF. V usage is TRBV6-1 and J usage is TRBJ2-4, with D tentatively TRBD1 (6 bases). Per the germline V gene, CDR1 is MNHNS and CDR2 is SASEGT. The CDR3 length is 15 residues. V shed 3 bases and J shed 8 bases, with 17 bases lying between them.

This chain joins TRBV5-1 and TRBJ1-1; unclear D gene. The CDR3 runs 14 residues. V was cut by 3 bases and J by 1 base, with 10 bases left in between. CDR1 and CDR2 (germline): SGHRS, YFSETQ. The CDR3 spells CASSSRYRNTEAFF. In DNA form, the CDR3 reads TGCGCCAGCAGCTCCCGTTACAGGAACACTGAAGCTTTCTTT.

This clonotype has at least ten counts. The J gene is TRBJ2-3, the V gene TRBV29-1, with 9 bases fitting TRBD1. This CDR3 has 16 residues. Germline CDR1 reads SQVTM; CDR2 reads ANQGSEA. V lost 6 bases to trimming and J lost 0 bases; unmatched junction nucleotides: 10. CDR3 nucleotide sequence: TGCAGCGTCGTCAACACAGGGGGCCCTAGCACAGATACGCAGTATTTT. Translation gives CSVVNTGGPSTDTQYF.

Only a few counts were recorded for this clonotype. The V call is TRBV7-2, the J call TRBJ2-1; D may be TRBD1 (5 bases). Deletions cut 3 bases from V and 1 base from J, with 10 bases between. This CDR3 spans 15 amino acids. Germline lookup yields CDR1 SGHTA and CDR2 FQGNSA. CDR3 nucleotide sequence: TGTGCCAGCAGCTTGAAGGACACTTCCTACAATGAGCAGTTCTTC. Encoded protein: CASSLKDTSYNEQFF.

This clonotype was detected only a few times. The rearrangement joins TRBV7-3 to TRBJ2-4; D is ambiguous. Looked up from germline, CDR1 is SGHTA and CDR2 is FQGTGA. This CDR3 has 12 residues. V was shortened by 6 bases and J by 15 bases, with 18 bases between the two germline ends. As DNA, the CDR3 is TGTGCCAGCAGTCTTATCCCGACCCCATCGTACTTC. Encoded protein: CASSLIPTPSYF.

This chain uses TRBV7-3 with TRBJ1-1, with D tentatively TRBD1 (6 bases). This CDR3 has 15 amino acids. The germline gives CDR1 SGHTA, CDR2 FQGTGA. V was pared by 6 bases and J by 5 bases, with 19 bases between. The CDR3 DNA reads as TGTGCCAGCAGACCTGGGGACATCATCAGGACTGAAGCTTTCTTT. It specifies CASRPGDIIRTEAFF.

This clonotype was seen a handful of times. The chain has TRBV19 and TRBJ1-4; TRBD1 aligns across 9 bases. Germline-derived CDR1 and CDR2 are LNHDA and SQIVND (reference sequence). The V and J ends lost 9 bases and 6 bases, in that order; junction bases with no gene match: 5. The CDR3 length is 13 residues. The CDR3 region is CASRDRADEKLFF. CDR3 coding DNA: TGTGCCAGCCGGGACAGGGCGGATGAAAAACTGTTTTTT.

V gene TRBV12-3 or TRBV12-4 combines with J gene TRBJ1-2; D gene ambiguous. V shed 7 bases and J shed 6 bases, with 15 bases lying between them. CDR3 length equals 13 residues. Here the CDR3 reads CASTLFTGDGYTF. DNA of the CDR3: TGTGCCAGCACCCTCTTTACGGGCGATGGCTACACCTTC.

As regards this clonotype: A much larger clone is a single base away; this may be a read error. The J gene is TRBJ2-7, the V gene TRBV13; 7 bases agree with TRBD2. The CDR3 runs to 15 residues. Per the germline V gene, CDR1 is PRHDT and CDR2 is FYEKMQ (reference sequence). In nucleotides, the CDR3 is TGTGCCAGCAGCCCCGGTCACGGGGGGTCCTACGGGCAGTACTTC. Protein: CASSPGHGGSYGQYF. Looking up the rest from reference TRBV13 and TRBJ2-7 gives the full variable domain: AAGVIQSPRHLIKEKRETATLKCYPIPRHDTVYWYQQGPGQDPQFLISFYEKMQSDKGSIPDRFSAQQFSDYHSELNMSSLELGDSALYFCASSPGHGGSYGQYFGPGTRLTVT.

With respect to this clonotype: The junction and the germline gene differ at one end; a read error may be behind it. The genes are TRBV14 and TRBJ2-7; 12 nucleotides line up with TRBD2. Looked up from germline, CDR1 is SGHDN and CDR2 is FVKESK. This CDR3 has 14 residues. The CDR3 region is CTSSRLAGVWEQYF. CDR3 DNA sequence: TGTACCAGCAGCCGACTAGCGGGAGTCTGGGAGCAGTACTTC.

In regard to this clonotype: The CDR3 ends on some other residue instead of the conserved phenylalanine or tryptophan, so this is likely a read error. This sequence joins TRBV7-9 and TRBJ1-1; unclear D gene. Germline V gene sequence: CDR1 SEHNR, CDR2 FQNEAQ (reference sequence). V was shortened by 10 bases and J by 1 base, with 10 bases between the two germline ends. The CDR3 is 12 amino acids. The CDR3 region has the DNA TGTGCCACGAGCTTTAGGAACACTGAAGCTTTCGTT. This translates into CATSFRNTEAFV.

This rearrangement joins TRBV2 to TRBJ2-7; the D gene is possibly TRBD1 (5 bases). Germline V gene data show CDR1 as SNHLY and CDR2 as FYNNEI. The CDR3 runs to 14 residues. With 7 bases removed from V and 3 bases from J, the gap between germline ends came to 16 bases. CDR3 nucleotide sequence: TGTGCCAGCAAAAGGGAACAGGACCTCTACGAGCAGTACTTC. It specifies CASKREQDLYEQYF.

This clonotype was seen many times. The CDR3 DNA sequence: TGCAGTGCCCCCGTTGGGGGTCGAGAGACCCAGTACTTC. Amino acid sequence: CSAPVGGRETQYF. The chain combines TRBV20-1 with TRBJ2-5; D possibly matches TRBD1 or TRBD2 (5 bases each). The germline gives CDR1 DFQATT, CDR2 SNEGSKA (reference sequence). The V end was cut by 6 bases, the J end by 4 bases, with 15 bases between. CDR3 length: 13 residues.

The chain recombines TRBV20-1 with TRBJ2-7; 10 nucleotides line up with TRBD2. CDR1 DFQATT and CDR2 SNEGSKA come from the germline V gene (reference sequence). J gave up 4 bases and V 2 bases, and 5 bases lay outside the gene matches. The CDR3 runs to 14 residues. CDR3 DNA sequence: TGCAGTGCTAGACGTAGCGGGGGGAAGTACGAGCAGTACTTC. Amino acid sequence: CSARRSGGKYEQYF.

This clonotype was found a few times. This chain links TRBV29-1 with TRBJ2-7, with 7 bases that match TRBD1. The CDR3 loop spans 12 amino acids. In germline, CDR1 is SQVTM, CDR2 ANQGSEA. Trimming removed 5 bases from V and 2 bases from J; junction bases left unmatched: 3. The CDR3 bases are TGCAGCGTTTCCCAGGGGGCCTACGAGCAGTACTTC. Translation gives CSVSQGAYEQYF.

The gene calls are TRBV29-1 and TRBJ1-1, with 10 bases lining up with TRBD1. The CDR3 covers 14 residues. Germline CDR1 SQVTM, CDR2 ANQGSEA. The V segment lost 3 bases and the J segment 5 bases; nucleotides outside the gene matches: 6. CDR3 residues: CSVEGDRGETEAFF. The CDR3 DNA is TGCAGCGTTGAGGGGGACAGGGGTGAAACTGAAGCTTTCTTT.

This clonotype appeared a few times. CDR3 bases: TGTGCCAGCAGTACCCGCGGGAGGACGCACTCCTACGAGCAGTACTTC. This codes for CASSTRGRTHSYEQYF. V usage is TRBV12-3 or TRBV12-4 and J usage is TRBJ2-7, with 8 bases that match TRBD2. The junction had 9 bases not matched to a gene; V was cut back by 5 bases and J by 0 bases. The CDR3 covers 16 residues.

This clonotype has only a few counts. This sequence joins TRBV11-2 and TRBJ2-7, with D hard to call. The V and J ends lost 5 bases and 3 bases respectively, with 17 bases between them. CDR1 and CDR2 from the germline V gene are SGHAT and FQNNGV. The CDR3 length is 15 residues. This CDR3 reads CASSQGMGWGYEQYF. The CDR3 DNA sequence: TGTGCCAGCAGCCAAGGGATGGGGTGGGGCTACGAGCAGTACTTC.

The rearrangement links TRBV12-5 to TRBJ2-2; D not certain. The V gene lost 5 bases and the J gene lost 2 bases, with 6 bases spanning the gap. Germline V gene data show CDR1 as LGHNT and CDR2 as FRNRAP. CDR3 length: 13 amino acids. The CDR3 DNA reads as TGTGCTAGTGGTGATCATAACACCGGGGAGCTGTTTTTT. Its protein is CASGDHNTGELFF.

This clonotype has a handful of counts. The genes are TRBV12-3 or TRBV12-4 and TRBJ2-7; D gene uncertain. The ends were cut back, 2 bases at V and 3 bases at J, with 11 bases in the middle. CDR3 size: 14 residues. The CDR3 is CASSLRQSDYEQYF. The DNA of the CDR3 is TGTGCCAGCAGTTTAAGGCAGAGCGACTACGAGCAGTACTTC.

This clonotype has ten or more counts. The V and J genes are TRBV6-2 or TRBV6-3 and TRBJ1-2; 7 bases fit TRBD1. The CDR3 runs to 13 residues. J was trimmed by 3 bases and V by 6 bases; bases with no gene match: 4. Germline lookup yields CDR1 MNHEY and CDR2 SVGEGT. In DNA, the CDR3 is TGTGCCAGCAGGAGAGGGACAGACTATGGCTACACCTTC. It is translated as CASRRGTDYGYTF.

This clonotype was counted between two and nine times. This chain uses TRBV12-3 or TRBV12-4 with TRBJ1-5; no definite D call. V gave up 3 bases and J gave up 0 bases, with 9 bases separating them. The CDR3 length is 15 residues. The CDR3 is CASSFRPNSNQPQHF. CDR3 coding DNA: TGTGCCAGCAGTTTTCGTCCTAATAGCAATCAGCCCCAGCATTTT.